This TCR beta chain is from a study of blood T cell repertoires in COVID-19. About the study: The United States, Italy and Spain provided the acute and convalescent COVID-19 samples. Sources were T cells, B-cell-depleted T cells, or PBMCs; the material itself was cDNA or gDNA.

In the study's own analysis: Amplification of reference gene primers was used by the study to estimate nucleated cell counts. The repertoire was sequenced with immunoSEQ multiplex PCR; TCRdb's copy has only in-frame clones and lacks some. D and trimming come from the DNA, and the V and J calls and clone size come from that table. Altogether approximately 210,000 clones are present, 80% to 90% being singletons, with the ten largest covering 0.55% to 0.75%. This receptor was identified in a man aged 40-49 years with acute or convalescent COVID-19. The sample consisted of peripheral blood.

The CDR3: CASSLGLDQETQYF. The DNA for the CDR3 is TGCGCCAGCAGCTTGGGACTAGACCAAGAGACCCAGTACTTC. The rearrangement links TRBV5-1 to TRBJ2-5; perhaps TRBD2 as D (6 bases). The CDR3 has 14 residues. Germline V gene lookup returns CDR1 SGHRS and CDR2 YFSETQ. The V gene lost 0 bases and the J gene lost 0 bases, with 6 bases spanning the gap.